This entry is about one T cell receptor beta chain. Antigen specificity is unknown. The source of the sample is a study of T cell responses to AZD1222 COVID-19 vaccine. The method was immunoSEQ multiplex PCR; TCRdb's version includes in-frame clones alone and lacks a portion of them. This sample carries about 180,000 clones, roughly nine tenths of them seen once, and the ten largest clones take 6% to 8%. Whole-study results and caveats: Only six people who got AZD1222 tested seropositive at baseline.

Germline trimming cut 1 base from V and 6 bases from J; bases unmatched to any gene: 3. Germline loops: CDR1 SGHTS, CDR2 YDEGEE. The CDR3 loop spans 14 amino acids. This TCR was sampled from an adult in good health. The input for sequencing was peripheral blood, taken on day 0 of AZD1222 vaccination. V and J are TRBV5-8 and TRBJ1-5; TRBD1 aligns across 8 bases. The CDR3 loop is CASSLSRGPQPQHF. In DNA form, the CDR3 reads TGTGCCAGCAGCTTGTCCAGGGGGCCTCAGCCCCAGCATTTT.